These 21 T cell receptor beta chains were all obtained from the same sample, sequenced in a study of siplizumab effects on memory and regulatory T cells. Cells from the mixed lymphocyte reaction underwent coculture for approximately 6 days at 37 degrees C. Their antigens remain unidentified. Measured with immunoSEQ multiplex PCR; TCRdb has only the in-frame clones, and not every one. The table includes approximately 13,000 clones, approximately 37% detected once. Material: CFSE-low (dividing) CD8+ T cells sorted from an allogeneic mixed lymphocyte reaction. These receptors all come from a human donor in good health; the cells came from an allogeneic mixed lymphocyte reaction.

This clone has a handful of counts. The CDR3 sequence: CASSLWASHDEQFF. CDR3 nucleotides: TGTGCCAGCAGCTTGTGGGCTAGCCACGATGAGCAGTTCTTC. The chain is built from TRBV7-2 and TRBJ2-1; D perhaps matches TRBD2 (5 bases). Looked up from germline, CDR1 is SGHTA and CDR2 is FQGNSA. V lost 3 bases to trimming and J lost 8 bases, with 14 bases between them. The CDR3 has 14 amino acids.

This clone showed up just a few times. The gene calls are TRBV28 and TRBJ1-1; D gene unclear. This CDR3 is 14 amino acids long. V lost 2 bases, J lost 0 bases, and 7 bases lay in between. Per germline, CDR1 MDHEN and CDR2 SYDVKM. The chain's CDR3 is CASSLLSVNTEAFF. The CDR3 region has the DNA TGTGCCAGCAGTTTACTGTCCGTGAACACTGAAGCTTTCTTT.

The chain links TRBV7-3 to TRBJ2-1, with 10 bases identical to TRBD2. The trim removed 1 base at V and 6 bases at J, leaving 3 bases unmatched. Germline V CDR1 and CDR2: SGHTA, FQGTGA. CDR3 length equals 15 residues. The CDR3 protein is CASSLSLAGVNEQFF. The CDR3 DNA follows: TGTGCCAGCAGCTTAAGCCTAGCGGGAGTCAATGAGCAGTTCTTC.

V is TRBV18 and J is TRBJ2-7; 8 bases agree with TRBD1. V was pared by 0 bases and J by 5 bases, with 6 bases of the junction left unmatched. The germline V gene has CDR1 KGHSH and CDR2 LQKENI. CDR3 length equals 15 residues. The CDR3 here is CASSPPQGAPHEQYF. CDR3 sequence (DNA): TGTGCCAGCTCACCACCCCAGGGGGCGCCCCACGAGCAGTACTTC.

This clone rates as medium-sized. This chain joins TRBV30 and TRBJ2-1; D not certain. V lost 4 bases and J 1 base, leaving 2 bases between the germline ends. Germline assignment: CDR1 GTSNPN and CDR2 SVGIG (reference sequence). The CDR3 totals 11 residues. The CDR3 DNA sequence: TGTGCCTGGACGTCCTACAATGAGCAGTTCTTC. This encodes CAWTSYNEQFF.

This clone has more than one count but fewer than ten. The chain is built from TRBV19 and TRBJ1-1; D might be TRBD1 (6 bases). Per the germline V gene, CDR1 is LNHDA and CDR2 is SQIVND (reference sequence). There are 13 residues in the CDR3. The V and J ends lost 4 bases and 4 bases respectively, with 10 bases between them. The CDR3 sequence: CASSTGQFTEAFF. The CDR3 nucleotides are TGTGCCAGTAGTACCGGACAGTTCACTGAAGCTTTCTTT.

In its sample, this clone ranks as medium-sized. V usage is TRBV5-6 and J usage is TRBJ2-7; 7 positions match TRBD1. This CDR3 is built from 13 residues. From germline, CDR1 is SGHDT and CDR2 YYEEEE. J lost 5 bases, V lost 4 bases, and 6 bases had no gene match. This CDR3 is CASSPDRIHEQYF. For the CDR3, the DNA is TGTGCCAGCAGCCCGGACAGGATTCACGAGCAGTACTTC.

The V call is TRBV19, the J call TRBJ2-7; 7 bases map to TRBD1. The trim removed 3 bases at V and 7 bases at J, leaving 12 bases unmatched. CDR3 length: 15 amino acids. The germline gives CDR1 LNHDA, CDR2 SQIVND (reference sequence). CDR3 protein: CASSILAGGSWEQYF. DNA of the CDR3: TGTGCCAGTAGTATTTTGGCAGGGGGTTCGTGGGAGCAGTACTTC.

The chain has TRBV5-8 and TRBJ2-1; tentatively, D is TRBD2 (7 bases). This CDR3 has 15 residues. Trimming left V 0 bases short and J 2 bases short, with 9 bases between. The germline V gene encodes CDR1 SGHTS and CDR2 YDEGEE. CDR3 nucleotide sequence: TGTGCCAGCAGCTTGGGCGGGGGCGCCTACAATGAGCAGTTCTTC. Protein product: CASSLGGGAYNEQFF.

CDR3 loop: CASSLAGGTEAFF. DNA of the CDR3: TGTGCCAGCAGTTTAGCTGGTGGCACTGAAGCTTTCTTT. The V gene is TRBV6-5, the J gene TRBJ1-1; D not resolved. Trimming pared 4 bases from V and 4 bases from J, leaving 10 bases between. Germline values: CDR1 MNHEY, CDR2 SVGAGI. The CDR3 length is 13 residues.

This clone was counted only a few times. This chain connects TRBV5-1 to TRBJ2-5, with D unresolved. Trimming stripped 1 base from V and 8 bases from J, with 18 bases between. Germline CDR1 and CDR2: SGHRS and YFSETQ. The CDR3 length is 15 residues. CDR3 sequence reads: CASSLLHEGKRTQYF. Written as DNA, the CDR3 is TGCGCCAGCAGCTTGTTGCACGAAGGGAAGAGAACCCAGTACTTC. The full variable domain, in which reference TRBV5-1 and TRBJ2-5 provide the parts outside the CDR3, is KAGVTQTPRYLIKTRGQQVTLSCSPISGHRSVSWYQQTPGQGLQFLFEYFSETQRNKGNFPGRFSGRQFSNSRSEMNVSTLELGDSALYLCASSLLHEGKRTQYFGPGTRLLVL.

This clone came up once. V usage is TRBV29-1 and J usage is TRBJ1-2; no definite D call. The ends were cut back, 7 bases at V and 6 bases at J, with 12 bases in the middle. This CDR3 contains 11 residues. Germline V CDR1 and CDR2: SQVTM, ANQGSEA. The CDR3 region is CSARAQDGYTF. CDR3 sequence (DNA): TGCAGCGCTAGGGCCCAGGATGGCTACACCTTC.

This clone rates as medium-sized (0.01 to 0.1%). The rearrangement links TRBV29-1 to TRBJ1-1; D remains ambiguous. CDR1 SQVTM and CDR2 ANQGSEA come from the germline V gene. Trimming shortened V by 3 bases and J by 5 bases, and 10 bases separated the two germline ends. The CDR3 runs 12 residues. The DNA of the CDR3 is TGCAGCGTTGATGTCGGTTCGACTGAAGCTTTCTTT. Residues: CSVDVGSTEAFF.

The chain is built from TRBV19 and TRBJ2-1; 8 bases map to TRBD2. This CDR3 comprises 13 residues. CDR1 is LNHDA and CDR2 is SQIVND in the germline V gene (reference sequence). The J segment lost 7 bases and the V segment lost 4 bases, leaving 3 bases of the junction unmatched. The CDR3 DNA sequence: TGTGCCAGTAGTACCCCGGGGGGGAATGAGCAGTTCTTC. Its protein product is CASSTPGGNEQFF.

The table lists this clone with a few counts. The chain links TRBV19 to TRBJ2-2; no reliable D call. Germline V CDR1 and CDR2: LNHDA, SQIVND (reference sequence). Trimming stripped 8 bases from V and 6 bases from J, with 7 bases between. CDR3 length equals 11 residues. The chain's CDR3 is CASLSSGELFF. The CDR3 coding sequence is TGTGCCAGTCTATCCTCCGGGGAGCTGTTTTTT. The variable domain in full, completed from reference TRBV19 and TRBJ2-2, reads DGGITQSPKYLFRKEGQNVTLSCEQNLNHDAMYWYRQDPGQGLRLIYYSQIVNDFQKGDIAEGYSVSREKKESFPLTVTSAQKNPTAFYLCASLSSGELFFGEGSRLTVL.

This sequence joins TRBV2 and TRBJ2-3; 9 bases fit TRBD2. The CDR3 has 15 residues. Unmatched junction bases numbered 3, after V lost 0 bases and J lost 5 bases. Germline V gene lookup returns CDR1 SNHLY and CDR2 FYNNEI. The CDR3 sequence: CASSEARGGVDTQYF. Written as DNA, the CDR3 is TGTGCCAGCAGTGAAGCGCGGGGGGGGGTAGATACGCAGTATTTT.

This chain uses TRBV30 with TRBJ1-5; weak D call: TRBD1 (6 bases). In germline, CDR1 is GTSNPN, CDR2 SVGIG (reference sequence). This CDR3 spans 15 amino acids. Trimming removed 0 bases from V and 1 base from J, with 10 bases in between. The CDR3 sequence: CAWSVGTTSNQPQHF. Written as DNA, the CDR3 is TGTGCCTGGAGTGTCGGGACAACAAGCAATCAGCCCCAGCATTTT.

This clone was detected a few times. V usage is TRBV21-1 and J usage is TRBJ2-7; the D call TRBD1 from the table was never checked on the DNA. TRBV21-1 is a known pseudogene. This CDR3 contains 16 residues. This chain's CDR3 is CASTLNPWDRLYEQYF. For the CDR3, the DNA is TGTGCCAGCACCTTAAACCCTTGGGACAGGCTCTACGAGCAGTACTTC.

This chain links TRBV7-9 with TRBJ2-1; no clear D gene. The CDR3 consists of 13 residues. V lost 3 bases to trimming and J lost 8 bases, with 11 bases between them. Germline V gene lookup returns CDR1 SEHNR and CDR2 FQNEAQ (reference sequence). The CDR3 spells CASSFQSLHEQFF. In DNA form, the CDR3 reads TGTGCCAGCAGCTTCCAATCACTCCATGAGCAGTTCTTC.

Only a few counts were recorded for this clone. CDR3 nucleotides: TGTGCCAGCAGCGTTTACAGGGGACTAGCGGGCCTCTCTGGGGCCAACGTCCTGACTTTC. This sequence encodes CASSVYRGLAGLSGANVLTF. The chain carries TRBV9 and TRBJ2-6; 12 bases map to TRBD2. This CDR3 comprises 20 residues. Trimming cost V 2 bases and J 0 bases; bases outside gene matches: 9. Germline loops: CDR1 SGDLS, CDR2 YYNGEE. Based on the CDR3 plus reference TRBV9 and TRBJ2-6, the full variable domain is DSGVTQTPKHLITATGQRVTLRCSPRSGDLSVYWYQQSLDQGLQFLIQYYNGEERAKGNILERFSAQQFPDLHSELNLSSLELGDSALYFCASSVYRGLAGLSGANVLTFGAGSRLTVL.

This clone is medium-sized. J is TRBJ2-7 and V is TRBV11-2; TRBD2 matches 11 bases. CDR1 and CDR2 from the germline V gene are SGHAT and FQNNGV. V shed 3 bases, J shed 5 bases, and the junction held 3 bases outside the gene matches. The CDR3 length is 14 residues. The CDR3 sequence is CASSFSGGADEQYF. CDR3 sequence (DNA): TGTGCCAGCAGCTTTAGCGGGGGGGCCGACGAGCAGTACTTC.